Shown below are 2 T cell receptor beta chains from a single sample sequenced in a study of shared clonotypes between healthy human individuals. Assay used: immunoSEQ multiplex PCR; TCRdb lists only in-frame clones, some missing. The sample includes some 470,000 clones, around 80% seen only once; the top ten take around 13%. Sequenced: PBMCs. These receptors originate from a middle-aged woman in good health. Some clones in this sample may be carry-over from other donors' samples.

The sample holds one count of this clone. The chain recombines TRBV4-2 with TRBJ1-4; D remains ambiguous. This CDR3 is 16 amino acids long. Germline CDR1 reads LGHNA; CDR2 reads YNFKEQ. V lost 3 bases to trimming and J lost 0 bases, with 11 bases between them. The CDR3 coding sequence is TGTGCCAGCAGCCAGGGGTCCGCAGCAACTAATGAAAAACTGTTTTTT. Translated, it gives CASSQGSAATNEKLFF.

V gene TRBV11-2 combines with J gene TRBJ2-7, with TRBD2 as a possible D gene (6 bases). V was cut by 1 base and J by 5 bases, with 12 bases left in between. The CDR3 covers 14 residues. Germline values: CDR1 SGHAT, CDR2 FQNNGV. The CDR3 protein is CASSLAGAIHEQYF. The CDR3 region has the DNA TGTGCCAGCAGCTTAGCGGGAGCGATCCACGAGCAGTACTTC.